This TCR beta chain was recovered during a study of blood T cell repertoires in COVID-19. Study context: PBMCs, B-cell-depleted T cells, or T cells provided the cDNA or gDNA that made up the material.

Using immunoSEQ multiplex PCR, the repertoire was profiled, and TCRdb retains in-frame clones only, with some absent. The sample has about 59,000 clones; approximately 85% are singletons. Trimming stripped 5 bases from V and 0 bases from J, with 15 bases between. Germline V gene sequence: CDR1 SGHTA, CDR2 FQGNSA. This CDR3 spans 16 amino acids. This TCR came from a human donor in a cohort sampled during active COVID-19. This sequence joins TRBV7-2 and TRBJ2-3, with a possible D match to TRBD1 (5 bases). Sequenced sample: peripheral blood. CDR3 region: CASSLSGATSTDTQYF. Here the CDR3 DNA reads TGTGCCAGCAGCCTTAGTGGGGCCACTAGCACAGATACGCAGTATTTT.